This T cell receptor beta chain came from a study of shared clonotypes between healthy human individuals. Healthy adults negative for HIV, lacking recent acute infections or vaccinations, served as donors. Naive CD45RA+ and memory CD45RA-negative subsets were split from CD4+ cells. This CDR3 has 15 residues. The germline V gene encodes CDR1 SEHNR and CDR2 FQNEAQ (reference sequence). The junction had 9 bases not matched to a gene; V was cut back by 8 bases and J by 0 bases. TCRdb's table, derived via immunoSEQ multiplex PCR, lists solely in-frame clones and lacks some. The sample holds under 1,100,000 clones, roughly 80% seen once.

The sample taken for sequencing was memory CD4+ T cells sorted from blood. Subset here: CD45RA-negative fraction. The chain has TRBV7-9 and TRBJ1-2; 7 nucleotides agree with TRBD1. The TCR sequence derives from a man aged 18-30 years in good health. CDR3 bases: TGTGCCAGCTCCCCAACAGGGGAAACTAACTATGGCTACACCTTC. This translates into CASSPTGETNYGYTF.